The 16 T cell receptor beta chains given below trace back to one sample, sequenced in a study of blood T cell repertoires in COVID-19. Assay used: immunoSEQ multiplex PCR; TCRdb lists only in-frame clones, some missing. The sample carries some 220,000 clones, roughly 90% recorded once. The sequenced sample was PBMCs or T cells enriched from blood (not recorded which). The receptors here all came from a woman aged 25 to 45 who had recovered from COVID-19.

The CDR3: CASSLVGGYTF. The CDR3 nucleotides are TGTGCCAGCAGCTTGGTCGGTGGCTACACCTTC. The chain links TRBV5-6 to TRBJ1-2, with D unresolved. This CDR3 has 11 residues. The V end was cut by 0 bases, the J end by 7 bases, with 4 bases between. CDR1 and CDR2 from the germline V gene are SGHDT and YYEEEE.

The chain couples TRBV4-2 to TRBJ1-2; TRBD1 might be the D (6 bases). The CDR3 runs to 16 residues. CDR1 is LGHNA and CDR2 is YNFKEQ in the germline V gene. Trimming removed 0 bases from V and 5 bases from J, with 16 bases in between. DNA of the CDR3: TGTGCCAGCAGCCAAGATCCAGAGGGGGGGTTATATGGCTACACCTTC. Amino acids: CASSQDPEGGLYGYTF.

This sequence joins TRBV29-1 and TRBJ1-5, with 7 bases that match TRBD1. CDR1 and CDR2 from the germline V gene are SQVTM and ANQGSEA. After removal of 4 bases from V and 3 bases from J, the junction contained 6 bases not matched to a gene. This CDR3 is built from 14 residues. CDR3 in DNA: TGCAGCGTTGGAGAAGGGGGCTACAATCAGCCCCAGCATTTT. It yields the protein CSVGEGGYNQPQHF.

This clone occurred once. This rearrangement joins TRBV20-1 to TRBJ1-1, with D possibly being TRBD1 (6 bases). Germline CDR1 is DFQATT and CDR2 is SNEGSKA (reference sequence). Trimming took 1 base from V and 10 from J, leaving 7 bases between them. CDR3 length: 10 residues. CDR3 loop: CSARAGAAFF. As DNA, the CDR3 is TGCAGTGCTAGAGCAGGGGCAGCTTTCTTT.

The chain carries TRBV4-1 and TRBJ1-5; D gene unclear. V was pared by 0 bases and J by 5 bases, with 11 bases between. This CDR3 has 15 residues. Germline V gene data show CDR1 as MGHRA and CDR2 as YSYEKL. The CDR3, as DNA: TGCGCCAGCAGCCAAGATCCGGTATACGATCAGCCCCAGCATTTT. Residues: CASSQDPVYDQPQHF.

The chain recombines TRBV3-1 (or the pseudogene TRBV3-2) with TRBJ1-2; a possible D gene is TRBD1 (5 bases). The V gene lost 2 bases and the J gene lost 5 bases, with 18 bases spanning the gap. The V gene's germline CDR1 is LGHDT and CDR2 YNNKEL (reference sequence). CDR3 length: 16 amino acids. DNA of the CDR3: TGTGCCAGCAGCCAATTTCCAGGGACTGAGGGGTATGGCTACACCTTC. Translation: CASSQFPGTEGYGYTF.

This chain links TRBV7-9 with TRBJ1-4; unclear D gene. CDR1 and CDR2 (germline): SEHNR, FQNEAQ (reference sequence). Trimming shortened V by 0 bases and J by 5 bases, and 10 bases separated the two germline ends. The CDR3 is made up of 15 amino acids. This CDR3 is CASSLASEENEKLFF. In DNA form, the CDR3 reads TGTGCCAGCAGCTTAGCTTCCGAGGAGAATGAAAAACTGTTTTTT.

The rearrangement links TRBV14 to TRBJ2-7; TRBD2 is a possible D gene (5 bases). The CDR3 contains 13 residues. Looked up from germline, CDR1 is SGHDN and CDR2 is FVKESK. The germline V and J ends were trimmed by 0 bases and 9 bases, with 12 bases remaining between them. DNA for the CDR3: TGTGCCAGCAGCCAAGATAGGAGGAAGGGGCAGTACTTC. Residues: CASSQDRRKGQYF.

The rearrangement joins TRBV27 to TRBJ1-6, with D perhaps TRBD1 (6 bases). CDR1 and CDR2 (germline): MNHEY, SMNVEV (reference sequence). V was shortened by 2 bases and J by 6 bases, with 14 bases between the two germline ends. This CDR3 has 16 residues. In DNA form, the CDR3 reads TGTGCCAGCAGTTTAGGGGTCACAGGGATTAATTCACCCCTCCACTTT. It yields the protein CASSLGVTGINSPLHF.

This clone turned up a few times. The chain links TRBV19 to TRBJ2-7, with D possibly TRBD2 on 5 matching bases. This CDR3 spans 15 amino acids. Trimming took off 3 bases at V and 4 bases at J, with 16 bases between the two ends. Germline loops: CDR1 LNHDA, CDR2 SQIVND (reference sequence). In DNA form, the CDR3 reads TGTGCCAGTAGTATTTCGGGGATTTCGAGGTACGAGCAGTACTTC. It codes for CASSISGISRYEQYF.

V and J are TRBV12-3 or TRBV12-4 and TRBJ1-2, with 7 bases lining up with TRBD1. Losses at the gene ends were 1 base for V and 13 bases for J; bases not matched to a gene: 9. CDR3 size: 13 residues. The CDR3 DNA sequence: TGTGCCAGCAGTTTAGGACAGGGCTATGCGATCACCTTC. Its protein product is CASSLGQGYAITF.

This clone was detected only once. As DNA, the CDR3 is TGTGCCACCAGCAGAGGCAGGGGGTTGGGAAACACTGAAGCTTTCTTT. Translated: CATSRGRGLGNTEAFF. The chain couples TRBV15 to TRBJ1-1; 7 positions match TRBD1. The ends lost 1 base at V and 2 bases at J; junction bases unmatched: 7. The CDR3 sequence is 16 residues long. Germline values: CDR1 LNHNV, CDR2 YYDKDF (reference sequence).

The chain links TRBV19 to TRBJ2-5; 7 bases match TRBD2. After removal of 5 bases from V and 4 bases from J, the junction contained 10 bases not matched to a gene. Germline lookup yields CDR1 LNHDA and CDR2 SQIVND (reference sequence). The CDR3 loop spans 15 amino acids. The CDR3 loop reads CASSVTMGGRETQYF. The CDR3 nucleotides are TGTGCCAGTAGTGTAACAATGGGAGGGAGAGAGACCCAGTACTTC.

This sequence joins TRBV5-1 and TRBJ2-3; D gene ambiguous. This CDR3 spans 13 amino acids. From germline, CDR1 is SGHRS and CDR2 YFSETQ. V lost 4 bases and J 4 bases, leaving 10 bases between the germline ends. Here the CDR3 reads CASSLDLADTQYF. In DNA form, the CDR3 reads TGCGCCAGCAGCCTAGACTTGGCAGATACGCAGTATTTT.

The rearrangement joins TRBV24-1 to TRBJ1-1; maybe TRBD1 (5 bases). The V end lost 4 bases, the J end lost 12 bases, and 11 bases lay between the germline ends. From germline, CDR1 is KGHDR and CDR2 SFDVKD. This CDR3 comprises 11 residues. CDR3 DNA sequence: TGTGCCACCAGTGAACGGGGGAAAACTTTCTTT. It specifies CATSERGKTFF.

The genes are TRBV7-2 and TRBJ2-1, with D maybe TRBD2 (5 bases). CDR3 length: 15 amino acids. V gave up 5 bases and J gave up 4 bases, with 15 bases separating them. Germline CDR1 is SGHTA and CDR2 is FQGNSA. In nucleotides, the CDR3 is TGTGCCAGCAGCGGAGACCCGGGCGGGTACAATGAGCAGTTCTTC. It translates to CASSGDPGGYNEQFF.